Shown below are 32 T cell receptor beta chains from a single sample sequenced in a study of control samples from healthy donors and cancer patients. The table came from immunoSEQ multiplex PCR; TCRdb's copy has only in-frame clones and leaves some out. The sample lists more than 25,000 clones, 94% occurring once. The sample comprised blood. Every receptor here comes from a man aged 55 to 70 in good health.

The chain's CDR3 is CASSHDRVEQYF. The CDR3 DNA reads as TGTGCCAGCAGCCATGACAGGGTCGAGCAGTACTTC. V is TRBV14 and J is TRBJ2-7; 7 nucleotides match TRBD1. Trimming took 3 bases from V and 6 from J; bases not matched to a gene: 2. Per the germline V gene, CDR1 is SGHDN and CDR2 is FVKESK. This CDR3 is built from 12 residues.

The chain carries TRBV19 and TRBJ1-1; 8 bases map to TRBD1. CDR3 size: 13 residues. The junction had 8 bases not matched to a gene; V was cut back by 7 bases and J by 7 bases. Germline V gene sequence: CDR1 LNHDA, CDR2 SQIVND (reference sequence). The DNA of the CDR3 is TGTGCCAGTAACAAACAGGGGGGATTTGAAGCTTTCTTT. Translated, it gives CASNKQGGFEAFF.

This clone was counted a single time. The chain is built from TRBV19 and TRBJ1-6; the D is unclear. The CDR3 is 15 amino acids. Per germline, CDR1 LNHDA and CDR2 SQIVND (reference sequence). V lost 5 bases and J 0 bases, leaving 8 bases between the germline ends. Written as DNA, the CDR3 is TGTGCCAGTAGTGAAGAGAGCTCCTATAATTCACCCCTCCACTTT. It codes for CASSEESSYNSPLHF.

This chain uses TRBV3-1 (or the pseudogene TRBV3-2) with TRBJ2-7; D unresolved. Trimming removed 0 bases from V and 7 bases from J, with 16 bases in between. The CDR3 runs 15 residues. Germline V gives CDR1 LGHDT, CDR2 YNNKEL (reference sequence). The CDR3 nucleotides read TGTGCCAGCAGCCAAGACTCACGGCCAAAAAGGGAGCAGTACTTC. Translated: CASSQDSRPKREQYF.

The rearrangement links TRBV4-1 to TRBJ1-4; D perhaps matches TRBD1 (6 bases). This CDR3 contains 15 residues. V lost 5 bases and J 7 bases, leaving 17 bases between the germline ends. Per the germline V gene, CDR1 is MGHRA and CDR2 is YSYEKL. CDR3 sequence reads: CASSREDRNGEKLFF. The CDR3 DNA follows: TGCGCCAGCAGCAGGGAAGACAGGAACGGTGAAAAACTGTTTTTT.

The chain uses TRBV7-6 and TRBJ2-1; 9 nucleotides line up with TRBD1. V dropped 2 bases and J dropped 7; count of bases not matched to a gene: 15. Germline V CDR1 and CDR2: SGHVS, FNYEAQ. The CDR3 spans 18 residues. The CDR3 region has the DNA TGTGCCAGCAGCTTAAGAGAACCCGGGACAGGGTTTCGAAATGAGCAGTTCTTC. This translates into CASSLREPGTGFRNEQFF.

J is TRBJ2-3 and V is TRBV7-3; 10 bases are a match to TRBD2. In germline, CDR1 is SGHTA, CDR2 FQGTGA. This CDR3 has 16 residues. V lost 1 base to trimming and J lost 4 bases; unmatched junction nucleotides: 5. Here the CDR3 DNA reads TGTGCCAGCAGCTTAATGCCTAGCGGGGGCGCAGATACGCAGTATTTT. It specifies CASSLMPSGGADTQYF.

This chain connects TRBV10-3 to TRBJ1-1; 7 bases fit TRBD1. This CDR3 comprises 13 residues. CDR1 ENHRY and CDR2 SYGVKD come from the germline V gene. V lost 10 bases, J lost 1 base, and 6 bases stayed unmatched. The CDR3 coding sequence is TGTGCCACCATGGGACAGTGGAACACTGAAGCTTTCTTT. Protein: CATMGQWNTEAFF.

The chain employs TRBV4-1 and TRBJ2-5; TRBD2 matches 7 bases. CDR1 MGHRA and CDR2 YSYEKL come from the germline V gene. V lost 5 bases and J lost 1; bases outside the gene matches: 10. The CDR3 totals 16 residues. The CDR3 sequence is CASSYSRGTPQETQYF. CDR3 coding DNA: TGCGCCAGCAGCTATTCGCGGGGGACCCCCCAAGAGACCCAGTACTTC.

This rearrangement joins TRBV7-8 to TRBJ2-6, with TRBD1 as a possible D gene (5 bases). Between the trimmed V and J ends, which lost 1 base and 4 bases, there was a span of 11 bases. The length of the CDR3 is 16 residues. Germline CDR1 and CDR2: SGHVS and FQNEAQ. Here the CDR3 DNA reads TGTGCCAGCAGCTTAGTCACAGGTACCGGGGCCAACGTCCTGACTTTC. This encodes CASSLVTGTGANVLTF. Variable domain in full (rest from reference TRBV7-8 and TRBJ2-6): GAGVSQSPRYKVAKRGQDVALRCDPISGHVSLFWYQQALGQGPEFLTYFQNEAQLDKSGLPSDRFFAERPEGSVSTLKIQRTQQEDSAVYLCASSLVTGTGANVLTFGAGSRLTVL.

This chain links TRBV27 with TRBJ2-7, with TRBD1 identical over 8 bases. This CDR3 spans 14 amino acids. Germline V gene data show CDR1 as MNHEY and CDR2 as SMNVEV (reference sequence). Trimming cost V 6 bases and J 2 bases; bases outside gene matches: 6. For the CDR3, the DNA is TGTGCCAGCAGCGACTACAGGGGGACCTACGAGCAGTACTTC. Its translation is CASSDYRGTYEQYF.

This chain links TRBV19 with TRBJ1-6, with TRBD1 matching 7 bases. The CDR3 sequence is 14 residues long. CDR1 and CDR2 (germline): LNHDA, SQIVND (reference sequence). J lost 7 bases, V lost 3 bases, and 3 bases had no gene match. Written as DNA, the CDR3 is TGTGCCAGTAGTATCCAGGGGGACAATTCACCCCTCCACTTT. Protein: CASSIQGDNSPLHF.

The gene calls are TRBV6-6 and TRBJ1-2, with TRBD1 matching over 7 bases. This CDR3 is built from 15 residues. CDR1 is MNHNY, CDR2 SVGAGI, per germline (reference sequence). Trimming took 5 bases from V and 4 from J; bases not matched to a gene: 10. CDR3 loop: CASSINRGPRYGYTF. The CDR3, as DNA: TGTGCCAGCAGTATCAACAGGGGCCCACGCTATGGCTACACCTTC.

This clone was recorded a few times. The CDR3 nucleotides are TGTGCCAGTAAATACCGGGACAGGGGGCGAAATGAGCAGTTCTTC. Its protein is CASKYRDRGRNEQFF. V and J are TRBV28 and TRBJ2-1, with 12 bases identical to TRBD1. The trim removed 9 bases at V and 7 bases at J, leaving 10 bases unmatched. The CDR3 covers 15 residues. The germline V gene has CDR1 MDHEN and CDR2 SYDVKM.

The chain combines TRBV5-8 with TRBJ1-2; D not resolved. V lost 4 bases, J lost 6 bases, and 7 bases lay in between. The germline V gene encodes CDR1 SGHTS and CDR2 YDEGEE. This CDR3 region has 11 residues. The CDR3 sequence: CASSRVDGYTF. DNA for the CDR3: TGTGCCAGCAGCCGAGTGGATGGCTACACCTTC. The whole variable domain, filled in from reference TRBV5-8 and TRBJ1-2, reads EAGVTQSPTHLIKTRGQQATLRCSPISGHTSVYWYQQALGLGLQFLLWYDEGEERNRGNFPPRFSGRQFPNYSSELNVNALELEDSALYLCASSRVDGYTFGSGTRLTVV.

The chain has TRBV6-5 and TRBJ1-1, with 11 bases identical to TRBD1. The junction had 8 bases not matched to a gene; V was cut back by 6 bases and J by 5 bases. CDR1 MNHEY and CDR2 SVGAGI come from the germline V gene. The CDR3 runs to 15 residues. This CDR3 reads CASRGRTGGETEAFF. As DNA, the CDR3 is TGTGCCAGCAGGGGACGGACAGGGGGCGAAACTGAAGCTTTCTTT.

Notes on this clone: Other DNA sequences from this sample encode an identical CDR3 as well. V and J are TRBV6-2 or TRBV6-3 and TRBJ1-1; D is uncertain. The CDR3 has 13 residues. Germline V gene data show CDR1 as MNHEY and CDR2 as SVGEGT. V lost 6 bases, J lost 2 bases, and 10 bases lay in between. CDR3 protein: CASSLAGNTEAFF. CDR3 nucleotides: TGTGCCAGCAGCCTGGCAGGAAACACTGAAGCTTTCTTT.

The chain carries TRBV11-3 and TRBJ2-7; no firm D call. Trimming stripped 0 bases from V and 5 bases from J, with 5 bases between. The germline CDR1 and CDR2 sequences are SGHNT and YENEEA. This CDR3 is 12 amino acids long. The CDR3 DNA follows: TGTGCCAGCAGCTTAGACAGGAACGAGCAGTACTTC. Translated: CASSLDRNEQYF.

This sequence joins TRBV18 and TRBJ1-1, with 8 bases fitting TRBD1. The CDR3 sequence is 14 residues long. The V gene's germline CDR1 is KGHSH and CDR2 LQKENI. With V trimmed by 4 bases and J by 2 bases, 3 bases remained unmatched. Here the CDR3 reads CASSRDRTNTEAFF. CDR3 sequence (DNA): TGTGCCAGCTCACGGGACAGGACTAACACTGAAGCTTTCTTT. Filled out from reference TRBV18 and TRBJ1-1, the complete variable domain reads NAGVMQNPRHLVRRRGQEARLRCSPMKGHSHVYWYRQLPEEGLKFMVYLQKENIIDESGMPKERFSAEFPKEGPSILRIQQVVRGDSAAYFCASSRDRTNTEAFFGQGTRLTVV.

This chain connects TRBV6-5 to TRBJ1-1; D might be TRBD1 (5 bases). With 2 bases removed from V and 1 base from J, the gap between germline ends came to 8 bases. The germline V gene has CDR1 MNHEY and CDR2 SVGAGI. The CDR3 sequence is 14 residues long. Written as DNA, the CDR3 is TGTGCCAGCAGTTACGCGACAGCGAACACTGAAGCTTTCTTT. This gives the protein CASSYATANTEAFF.

The count of this clone is one. The CDR3 DNA reads as TGTGCCTGGAGTGTACCCCGAATCAACACCGGGGAGCTGTTTTTT. It is translated as CAWSVPRINTGELFF. The J gene is TRBJ2-2, the V gene TRBV30; D is undetermined. The CDR3 has 15 amino acids. Germline V gives CDR1 GTSNPN, CDR2 SVGIG (reference sequence). V dropped 0 bases and J dropped 2 bases, with 10 bases sitting between them.

The chain is built from TRBV14 and TRBJ1-1, with D unresolved. Trimming cost V 4 bases and J 0 bases, with 9 bases left between them. Germline V lookup: CDR1 SGHDN, CDR2 FVKESK. CDR3 length equals 14 residues. The DNA for the CDR3 is TGTGCCAGCAGCCTGGCCGGAATGAACACTGAAGCTTTCTTT. It specifies CASSLAGMNTEAFF.

The V call is TRBV5-6, the J call TRBJ2-5; TRBD2 agrees at 7 bases. The CDR3 sequence is 15 residues long. The V gene end was trimmed by 1 base and the J gene end by 3 bases; junction bases not matched to a gene: 6. Germline CDR1 and CDR2: SGHDT and YYEEEE. The CDR3 loop reads CASSLLAADKETQYF. In DNA form, the CDR3 reads TGTGCCAGCAGCTTGCTAGCGGCGGATAAAGAGACCCAGTACTTC. The full variable domain, with the rest looked up from reference TRBV5-6 and TRBJ2-5, is DAGVTQSPTHLIKTRGQQVTLRCSPKSGHDTVSWYQQALGQGPQFIFQYYEEEERQRGNFPDRFSGHQFPNYSSELNVNALLLGDSALYLCASSLLAADKETQYFGPGTRLLVL.

This chain joins TRBV10-3 and TRBJ2-2; the match to TRBD2 covers 10 bases. The CDR3 runs to 18 residues. Germline assignment: CDR1 ENHRY and CDR2 SYGVKD. J gave up 8 bases and V 2 bases, and 14 bases lay outside the gene matches. This chain's CDR3 is CAISEPTTSGASPGELFF. The CDR3 bases are TGTGCCATCAGTGAGCCCACTACTAGCGGGGCCAGCCCGGGGGAGCTGTTTTTT.

The rearrangement links TRBV10-3 to TRBJ2-1; D assignment may be TRBD1 or TRBD2 (5 bases each). Trimming left V 3 bases short and J 0 bases short, with 9 bases between. This CDR3 is built from 15 residues. Germline V gene lookup returns CDR1 ENHRY and CDR2 SYGVKD. The CDR3 nucleotides read TGTGCCATCAGTGACGGGGCGAGCTCCTACAATGAGCAGTTCTTC. Protein sequence: CAISDGASSYNEQFF.

The chain carries TRBV7-9 and TRBJ1-1; TRBD1 is a possible D gene (6 bases). Germline values: CDR1 SEHNR, CDR2 FQNEAQ (reference sequence). This CDR3 has 14 amino acids. Trimming removed 5 bases from V and 5 bases from J, with 15 bases in between. The CDR3 DNA reads TGTGCCAGCAGCATCGACAGGTTAAGGACTGAAGCTTTCTTT. Protein: CASSIDRLRTEAFF.

V and J are TRBV19 and TRBJ1-6, with D possibly being TRBD1 (6 bases). CDR3 length: 13 residues. V was pared by 5 bases and J by 8 bases, with 10 bases between. Germline V CDR1 and CDR2: LNHDA, SQIVND (reference sequence). The CDR3, as DNA: TGTGCCAGTAGTTCGTGGACAGATTCACCCCTCCACTTT. This codes for CASSSWTDSPLHF.

The rearrangement links TRBV25-1 to TRBJ2-7; TRBD1 aligns across 7 bases. The trim removed 1 base at V and 5 bases at J, leaving 5 bases unmatched. The CDR3 has 14 residues. The V gene's germline CDR1 is MGHDK and CDR2 SYGVNS. The DNA for the CDR3 is TGTGCCAGCAGTGAATGGGGACAGACCCACGAGCAGTACTTC. It yields the protein CASSEWGQTHEQYF.

The chain uses TRBV18 and TRBJ1-1; a weak D match, TRBD1 (6 bases). This CDR3 has 14 residues. The germline V gene encodes CDR1 KGHSH and CDR2 LQKENI. The V and J ends lost 3 bases and 6 bases respectively, with 14 bases between them. The CDR3 loop reads CASSPNGGASEAFF. As DNA, the CDR3 is TGTGCCAGCTCACCGAACGGGGGGGCCTCTGAAGCTTTCTTT.

This clone was recorded a few times. The rearrangement joins TRBV6-2 or TRBV6-3 to TRBJ2-6; 9 nucleotides line up with TRBD1. This CDR3 spans 18 amino acids. J gave up 4 bases and V 0 bases, and 7 bases lay outside the gene matches. From germline, CDR1 is MNHEY and CDR2 SVGEGT. The CDR3 sequence is CASSYSPWTGAGANVLTF. CDR3 nucleotide sequence: TGTGCCAGCAGTTACTCACCCTGGACAGGGGCAGGGGCCAACGTCCTGACTTTC.

The V call is TRBV6-2 or TRBV6-3, the J call TRBJ1-5; tentative D call: TRBD1 (5 bases). The CDR3 has 17 amino acids. The V end was cut by 0 bases, the J end by 2 bases, with 14 bases between. Per germline, CDR1 MNHEY and CDR2 SVGEGT. The CDR3, as DNA: TGTGCCAGCAGTTACTCTACAGGATTGAAGGGCAATCAGCCCCAGCATTTT. Translation: CASSYSTGLKGNQPQHF.

This rearrangement joins TRBV7-3 to TRBJ2-2; D may correspond to TRBD1 or TRBD2 (5 bases each). V dropped 2 bases and J dropped 3 bases, with 19 bases sitting between them. The CDR3 has 18 amino acids. Germline CDR1 SGHTA, CDR2 FQGTGA. Here the CDR3 reads CASSLEQGRGPYTGELFF. The CDR3 coding sequence is TGTGCCAGCAGCTTAGAGCAGGGCCGAGGGCCTTACACCGGGGAGCTGTTTTTT.